One and the same sample provided the 20 T cell receptor beta chains below, sequenced in a study of identical twins. One entry per CDR3 protein, called by TCRdb with MiXCR from the 5' RACE reads. The sample includes some 790,000 distinct CDR3 sequences, 15% to 20% of them seen just once. The data were also submitted as part of a second study, on T cells expressing NK-cell markers.

Sequenced input: PBMCs. The receptor set was obtained from a woman aged 18-30 years in good health.

The chain uses TRBV12-3 or TRBV12-4 and TRBJ2-3; the D gene could be TRBD1 or TRBD2 (5 bases each). Between the trimmed V and J ends, which lost 5 bases and 0 bases, there was a span of 18 bases. The CDR3 has 17 residues. The CDR3: CASSARTGAASTDTQYF. CDR3 DNA: TGTGCCAGCAGTGCCCGGACTGGGGCAGCTAGCACAGATACGCAGTATTTT.

This clonotype was counted only a few times. The V call is TRBV12-3 or TRBV12-4, the J call TRBJ2-3, with D possibly being TRBD1 (5 bases). With 3 bases removed from V and 4 bases from J, the gap between germline ends came to 11 bases. The CDR3 covers 14 residues. DNA of the CDR3: TGTGCCAGCAGTTTCTTCAGGGCGTCAGATACGCAGTATTTT. Its translation: CASSFFRASDTQYF.

This sequence joins TRBV27 and TRBJ2-7, with 10 positions matching TRBD1. The length of the CDR3 is 15 residues. Trimming cost V 2 bases and J 5 bases; bases outside gene matches: 6. Germline V gives CDR1 MNHEY, CDR2 SMNVEV (reference sequence). The CDR3, as DNA: TGTGCCAGCAGTTTAGAGACAGGGGGCTTCGACGAGCAGTACTTC. Translating gives CASSLETGGFDEQYF.

This clonotype has a handful of counts. The rearrangement uses TRBV2 and TRBJ2-2; D unresolved. The CDR3 length is 13 residues. Germline V gene lookup returns CDR1 SNHLY and CDR2 FYNNEI. Trimming removed 8 bases at V and 4 bases at J, with 11 bases between. CDR3 in amino acids: CASLRTATGELFF. The CDR3 bases are TGTGCCAGCCTACGGACCGCCACCGGGGAGCTGTTTTTT.

This clonotype was found many times. The chain employs TRBV12-3 or TRBV12-4 and TRBJ1-1; no firm D call. V was shortened by 3 bases and J by 7 bases, with 9 bases between the two germline ends. The CDR3 consists of 12 residues. The CDR3 reads CASSFRQVEAFF. The CDR3 DNA reads TGTGCCAGCAGTTTCCGGCAGGTTGAAGCTTTCTTT.

This clonotype has a handful of counts. The chain links TRBV3-1 to TRBJ1-1, with D possibly being TRBD1 (5 bases). The CDR3 loop spans 14 amino acids. The ends were cut back, 6 bases at V and 4 bases at J, with 15 bases in the middle. In germline, CDR1 is LGHDT, CDR2 YNNKEL (reference sequence). CDR3 sequence reads: CASSRQSLGTEAFF. CDR3 nucleotides: TGTGCCAGCAGTCGACAGAGCCTGGGCACTGAAGCTTTCTTT.

The rearrangement links TRBV9 to TRBJ1-1; TRBD1 might be the D (6 bases). CDR1 and CDR2 (germline): SGDLS, YYNGEE. The V end was cut by 4 bases, the J end by 8 bases, with 9 bases between. This CDR3 region has 11 residues. This chain's CDR3 is CASSNDREAFF. In DNA, the CDR3 is TGTGCCAGCAGCAATGACAGGGAAGCTTTCTTT.

J is TRBJ2-3 and V is TRBV7-2; D might be TRBD1 (6 bases). This CDR3 has 15 amino acids. Trimming took 1 base from V and 3 from J, leaving 11 bases between them. Germline V gives CDR1 SGHTA, CDR2 FQGNSA. CDR3: CASSLEWGLTDTQYF. In nucleotides, the CDR3 is TGTGCCAGCAGCTTAGAATGGGGGCTGACAGATACGCAGTATTTT. Looking up the rest from reference TRBV7-2 and TRBJ2-3 gives the full variable domain: GAGVSQSPSNKVTEKGKDVELRCDPISGHTALYWYRQSLGQGLEFLIYFQGNSAPDKSGLPSDRFSAERTGGSVSTLTIQRTQQEDSAVYLCASSLEWGLTDTQYFGPGTRLTVL.

This clonotype was detected a few times. The chain uses TRBV5-1 and TRBJ2-5; 10 positions match TRBD1. V lost 6 bases to trimming and J lost 3 bases; unmatched junction nucleotides: 11. The CDR3 extends over 16 amino acids. The germline V gene encodes CDR1 SGHRS and CDR2 YFSETQ. The CDR3, as DNA: TGCGCCAGCAAGAGAGGGACCGGGACAGGGGAAGAGACCCAGTACTTC. Its protein is CASKRGTGTGEETQYF.

This clonotype was counted a few times. The chain joins TRBV10-3 to TRBJ2-1; the D call may be TRBD1 or TRBD2 (5 bases each). Germline CDR1 reads ENHRY; CDR2 reads SYGVKD. CDR3 length: 17 residues. The ends were cut back, 6 bases at V and 0 bases at J, with 18 bases in the middle. The CDR3 DNA follows: TGTGCCATCAGCGAGGGGACGGCCCTTAGCTCCTACAATGAGCAGTTCTTC. It codes for CAISEGTALSSYNEQFF.

This clonotype turned up a few times. The rearrangement links TRBV5-6 to TRBJ2-2; no definite D call. Germline CDR1 is SGHDT and CDR2 is YYEEEE. The CDR3 length is 13 residues. V was pared by 2 bases and J by 7 bases, with 9 bases between. This CDR3 is CASSFGLGGELFF. CDR3 DNA: TGTGCCAGCAGCTTTGGTCTAGGCGGGGAGCTGTTTTTT.

J is TRBJ2-1 and V is TRBV12-3 or TRBV12-4; D is unresolved. Trimming pared 2 bases from V and 1 base from J, leaving 9 bases between. The CDR3 totals 15 residues. As DNA, the CDR3 is TGTGCCAGCAGTTTAAGGCTGTCGTCCTACAATGAGCAGTTCTTC. It yields the protein CASSLRLSSYNEQFF.

V usage is TRBV12-3 or TRBV12-4 and J usage is TRBJ1-1, with D possibly TRBD1 on 5 matching bases. With 3 bases removed from V and 1 base from J, the gap between germline ends came to 12 bases. The CDR3 runs 15 residues. The CDR3 coding sequence is TGTGCCAGCAGTTTGTTATGGGGGAGGAACACTGAAGCTTTCTTT. Its translation is CASSLLWGRNTEAFF.

The rearrangement joins TRBV5-1 to TRBJ2-1; the match to TRBD2 covers 10 bases. Trimming took 6 bases from V and 0 from J; bases not matched to a gene: 9. The germline CDR1 and CDR2 sequences are SGHRS and YFSETQ. The CDR3 contains 17 residues. This chain's CDR3 is CASKKASGGSSYNEQFF. CDR3 bases: TGCGCCAGCAAGAAGGCTAGCGGGGGTAGCTCCTACAATGAGCAGTTCTTC.

This clonotype was observed a handful of times. CDR3 loop: CASSLGARELSNEQFF. Here the CDR3 DNA reads TGTGCCAGCAGTCTAGGGGCCAGGGAGCTAAGTAATGAGCAGTTCTTC. The rearrangement joins TRBV11-2 to TRBJ2-1; D may be TRBD1 or TRBD2 (5 bases each). Trimming took 6 bases from V and 7 from J, leaving 22 bases between them. The CDR3 loop spans 16 amino acids. Germline loops: CDR1 SGHAT, CDR2 FQNNGV.

This clonotype was recorded a few times. The CDR3 here is CASSRRKEAETQYF. CDR3 DNA: TGTGCCAGCAGTAGGAGGAAGGAAGCAGAGACCCAGTACTTC. The chain links TRBV12-3 or TRBV12-4 to TRBJ2-5, with a tentative D call TRBD2 (5 bases). CDR3 length: 14 residues. V dropped 5 bases and J dropped 4 bases, with 14 bases sitting between them.

The chain employs TRBV20-1 and TRBJ2-7, with 13 bases aligning to TRBD2. Germline-derived CDR1 and CDR2 are DFQATT and SNEGSKA (reference sequence). The CDR3 extends over 15 amino acids. V lost 1 base and J lost 2; bases outside the gene matches: 2. The CDR3 region is CSARGGLAGTYEQYF. CDR3 DNA sequence: TGCAGTGCTAGAGGGGGACTAGCGGGAACCTACGAGCAGTACTTC.

V and J are TRBV5-1 and TRBJ2-7, with TRBD2 as a possible D gene (5 bases). The CDR3 runs to 12 residues. The ends were cut back, 2 bases at V and 3 bases at J, with 6 bases in the middle. Germline CDR1 reads SGHRS; CDR2 reads YFSETQ. CDR3 region: CASSFDYYEQYF. CDR3 nucleotides: TGCGCCAGCAGCTTCGACTACTACGAGCAGTACTTC.

This clonotype was found a few times. This chain joins TRBV5-1 and TRBJ2-3; a possible D gene is TRBD2 (6 bases). V was clipped by 0 bases and J by 9 bases, with 11 bases between them. Germline CDR1 is SGHRS and CDR2 is YFSETQ. This CDR3 spans 13 amino acids. CDR3 DNA: TGCGCCAGCAGCTTGGTGACGGAGGGGACGCAGTATTTT. The encoded protein is CASSLVTEGTQYF. The full variable domain, rest sourced from reference TRBV5-1 and TRBJ2-3, is KAGVTQTPRYLIKTRGQQVTLSCSPISGHRSVSWYQQTPGQGLQFLFEYFSETQRNKGNFPGRFSGRQFSNSRSEMNVSTLELGDSALYLCASSLVTEGTQYFGPGTRLTVL.

This clonotype was recorded a few times. The V call is TRBV20-1, the J call TRBJ2-3, with D maybe TRBD1 (6 bases). This CDR3 comprises 15 residues. Between the trimmed V and J ends, which lost 0 bases and 4 bases, there was a span of 14 bases. Germline V gene data show CDR1 as DFQATT and CDR2 as SNEGSKA (reference sequence). CDR3 sequence (DNA): TGCAGTGCTAGAGAGGGGGCGAAGAGGCCAGATACGCAGTATTTT. Translation gives CSAREGAKRPDTQYF.